This T cell receptor beta chain appears in the sequencing data of a study of technical replicates of blood from several donors. Looked up from germline, CDR1 is SGHRS and CDR2 is YFSETQ. Trimming pared 1 base from V and 0 bases from J, leaving 11 bases between. The CDR3 has 16 residues. Sequencing was performed with immunoSEQ multiplex PCR; in TCRdb, only in-frame clones are kept and a portion is missing. The sample lists some 76,000 clones, around 94% occurring once. The receptor's source is a human donor in good health. This chain uses TRBV5-1 with TRBJ1-3; D remains ambiguous. The sequenced sample consisted of T cells isolated from PBMCs. CDR3 in DNA: TGCGCCAGCAGCTTGTCGATACAGAACTCTGGAAACACCATATATTTT. Its protein product is CASSLSIQNSGNTIYF.